The 31 T cell receptor beta chains presented below share a single source sample, sequenced in a study of metastatic and nonmetastatic thyroid tumors. Among the patients, none had received any treatment before thyroid surgery. TCRdb re-analyzed the PCR reads through MiXCR. This table has 91,000 or so clones, 12% appearing once. The source material was blood. Receptors originate from a female donor with papillary thyroid cancer or a benign thyroid nodule (not recorded which). Some clones in this sample may be carry-over from other donors' samples.

This clone appeared many times. The chain links TRBV4-1 to TRBJ1-6; TRBD1 aligns across 8 bases. This CDR3 region has 17 residues. CDR1 and CDR2 (germline): MGHRA, YSYEKL. Trimming cost V 2 bases and J 2 bases; bases outside gene matches: 5. The chain's CDR3 is CASSQNGQGPYNSPLHF. CDR3 coding DNA: TGCGCCAGCAGCCAAAACGGACAGGGCCCCTATAATTCACCCCTCCACTTT.

This clone was seen at least ten times. The same CDR3 can be traced to other DNA sequences in this sample. This chain joins TRBV2 and TRBJ1-4; D is perhaps TRBD1 (6 bases). CDR1 is SNHLY, CDR2 FYNNEI, per germline. CDR3 size: 18 residues. The V end lost 0 bases, the J end lost 1 base, and 15 bases lay between the germline ends. The CDR3 loop reads CASSEAPPRGGTNEKLFF. CDR3 nucleotides: TGTGCCAGCAGTGAAGCGCCCCCCAGGGGAGGAACTAATGAAAAACTGTTTTTT.

This clone was observed many times. The chain combines TRBV25-1 with TRBJ2-5; D ambiguous. Germline CDR1 MGHDK, CDR2 SYGVNS. CDR3 size: 13 residues. Trimming left V 1 base short and J 5 bases short, with 8 bases between. DNA for the CDR3: TGTGCCAGCAGTGAATGGATTGACGAGACCCAGTACTTC. It specifies CASSEWIDETQYF.

The chain recombines TRBV30 with TRBJ1-3, with D tentatively TRBD1 (6 bases). V was shortened by 4 bases and J by 1 base, with 8 bases between the two germline ends. The V gene's germline CDR1 is GTSNPN and CDR2 SVGIG (reference sequence). CDR3 length equals 13 residues. CDR3 bases: TGTGCCTGGACAGGGGATTCTGGAAACACCATATATTTT. This translates into CAWTGDSGNTIYF.

The sample holds many counts of this clone. V gene TRBV6-2 or TRBV6-3 combines with J gene TRBJ2-5; TRBD2 matches at 7 bases. This CDR3 spans 13 amino acids. The J segment lost 2 bases and the V segment lost 7 bases, leaving 4 bases of the junction unmatched. Germline V gene sequence: CDR1 MNHEY, CDR2 SVGEGT. In DNA form, the CDR3 reads TGTGCCAGCATGAAGGGAGGGCAAGAGACCCAGTACTTC. It specifies CASMKGGQETQYF.

In its sample, this clone was seen many times. DNA for the CDR3: TGTGCCTGGGCCTCGGGACTCGAGCAGTTCTTC. This gives the protein CAWASGLEQFF. This rearrangement joins TRBV30 to TRBJ2-1, with a weak D call TRBD2 (6 bases). The germline gives CDR1 GTSNPN, CDR2 SVGIG (reference sequence). V was cut by 5 bases and J by 10 bases, with 12 bases left in between. CDR3 size: 11 residues.

This clone has ten or more counts. The J gene is TRBJ2-3, the V gene TRBV5-5; D is unresolved. CDR1 is SGHKS and CDR2 is YYEKEE in the germline V gene (reference sequence). Trimming pared 0 bases from V and 5 bases from J, leaving 7 bases between. The CDR3 is 13 residues long. The CDR3 nucleotides read TGTGCCAGCAGCTTGGCTGGCGAAGATACGCAGTATTTT. Amino acids: CASSLAGEDTQYF.

This clone appeared many times. The rearrangement links TRBV25-1 to TRBJ1-1; D is perhaps TRBD1 (6 bases). CDR3 length equals 12 residues. V dropped 3 bases and J dropped 10 bases, with 12 bases sitting between them. The germline V gene has CDR1 MGHDK and CDR2 SYGVNS. CDR3 in DNA: TGTGCCAGCAGTGACTTGGCCAGGGGAGCTTTCTTT. It specifies CASSDLARGAFF. Combining the CDR3 with reference TRBV25-1 and TRBJ1-1 gives the whole variable domain EADIYQTPRYLVIGTGKKITLECSQTMGHDKMYWYQQDPGMELHLIHYSYGVNSTEKGDLSSESTVSRIRTEHFPLTLESARPSHTSQYLCASSDLARGAFFGQGTRLTVV.

V is TRBV6-1 and J is TRBJ2-7, with 7 bases matching TRBD1. V shed 6 bases, J shed 7 bases, and the junction held 12 bases outside the gene matches. CDR1 and CDR2 (germline): MNHNS, SASEGT. This CDR3 region has 14 residues. CDR3: CASRPPGQDQEQYV. In DNA form, the CDR3 reads TGTGCCAGCAGACCTCCCGGACAGGACCAGGAGCAGTACGTC.

This clone was recorded at least ten times. This chain uses TRBV5-6 with TRBJ2-7; D unclear. Trimming cost V 1 base and J 7 bases, with 9 bases left between them. In germline, CDR1 is SGHDT, CDR2 YYEEEE. The CDR3 consists of 12 residues. The CDR3 DNA sequence: TGTGCCAGCAGCTTGTTTCGCCTGGAGCAGTACTTC. Its translation is CASSLFRLEQYF.

V is TRBV9 and J is TRBJ2-7; no reliable D call. In germline, CDR1 is SGDLS, CDR2 YYNGEE. The CDR3 is made up of 15 amino acids. V was clipped by 4 bases and J by 5 bases, with 19 bases between them. Here the CDR3 DNA reads TGTGCCAGCAGCTTAGGGCAGGTAACCGTAGACGAGCAGTACTTC. This encodes CASSLGQVTVDEQYF.

This clone was picked up many times. The chain joins TRBV28 to TRBJ2-1; no firm D call. This CDR3 has 18 residues. Per germline, CDR1 MDHEN and CDR2 SYDVKM. V was shortened by 2 bases and J by 0 bases, with 17 bases between the two germline ends. In DNA, the CDR3 is TGTGCCAGCAGTTTAGACCCCGGCCACCCAAGCTCCTACAATGAGCAGTTCTTC. Protein product: CASSLDPGHPSSYNEQFF.

This clone showed up many times. The gene calls are TRBV7-8 and TRBJ1-1, with 7 positions matching TRBD1. J was trimmed by 0 bases and V by 7 bases; bases with no gene match: 5. The germline V gene encodes CDR1 SGHVS and CDR2 FQNEAQ. The CDR3 is 14 amino acids. CDR3 amino acids: CASTPGTVNTEAFF. The CDR3 region has the DNA TGTGCCAGCACCCCCGGGACAGTGAACACTGAAGCTTTCTTT.

This clone showed up many times. The gene calls are TRBV4-3 and TRBJ1-1; D is perhaps TRBD1 (5 bases). The CDR3 has 15 amino acids. CDR1 is LGHNA, CDR2 YSLEER, per germline. The V end was cut by 0 bases, the J end by 2 bases, with 10 bases between. CDR3: CASSQDPGANTEAFF. The CDR3 coding sequence is TGCGCCAGCAGCCAAGACCCCGGGGCTAACACTGAAGCTTTCTTT.

This clone was counted many times. The V and J genes are TRBV12-3 or TRBV12-4 and TRBJ2-1; the match to TRBD2 covers 9 bases. Germline trimming cut 6 bases from V and 0 bases from J; bases unmatched to any gene: 3. This CDR3 is built from 15 residues. The CDR3 sequence: CASSPSGNSYNEQFF. The CDR3 coding sequence is TGTGCCAGCAGCCCTAGCGGGAACTCCTACAATGAGCAGTTCTTC.

In this sample, this clone turned up many times. This chain uses TRBV27 with TRBJ2-1; possibly TRBD2 for D (6 bases). Trimming stripped 5 bases from V and 0 bases from J, with 14 bases between. The CDR3 runs 16 residues. Germline CDR1 and CDR2: MNHEY and SMNVEV (reference sequence). CDR3 region: CASSPQSGRSYNEQFF. DNA for the CDR3: TGTGCCAGCAGTCCCCAGAGCGGGCGCTCCTACAATGAGCAGTTCTTC.

This clone was seen many times. The rearrangement uses TRBV16 and TRBJ2-1, with D unresolved. This CDR3 is built from 14 residues. Germline values: CDR1 KGHSY, CDR2 FQNENV. With 1 base removed from V and 4 bases from J, the gap between germline ends came to 8 bases. CDR3 coding DNA: TGTGCCAGCAGCCAATATATAGGATACAATGAGCAGTTCTTC. Translated: CASSQYIGYNEQFF.

This clone was counted ten times or more. In nucleotides, the CDR3 is TGTGCCAGCAGCCAGTCTTATGAGCAGTTCTTC. Encoded protein: CASSQSYEQFF. The chain has TRBV14 and TRBJ2-1, with no clear D. The CDR3 covers 11 residues. V lost 3 bases, J lost 8 bases, and 5 bases lay in between. The V gene's germline CDR1 is SGHDN and CDR2 FVKESK.

This clone was seen a few times. The chain couples TRBV6-1 to TRBJ2-1, with TRBD2 matching over 11 bases. There are 16 residues in the CDR3. Per the germline V gene, CDR1 is MNHNS and CDR2 is SASEGT. The trim removed 2 bases at V and 8 bases at J, leaving 8 bases unmatched. The CDR3 region has the DNA TGTGCCAGCAGTGAAACACTAGCGGGAGTGCTGGATGAGCAGTTCTTC. Amino acids: CASSETLAGVLDEQFF.

This clone was observed a handful of times. The V call is TRBV28, the J call TRBJ2-7, with 9 bases matching TRBD1. With V trimmed by 8 bases and J by 4 bases, 6 bases remained unmatched. CDR3 length: 13 residues. Germline V gene lookup returns CDR1 MDHEN and CDR2 SYDVKM. CDR3 region: CASRLGTGYEQYF. Written as DNA, the CDR3 is TGTGCCAGCCGCCTCGGGACAGGGTACGAGCAGTACTTC.

This clone was found many times. V gene TRBV10-1 combines with J gene TRBJ2-7, with D unclear. The CDR3 extends over 12 amino acids. CDR1 WNHNN and CDR2 SYGVQD come from the germline V gene (reference sequence). Between the trimmed V and J ends, which lost 3 bases and 3 bases, there was a span of 6 bases. CDR3 nucleotide sequence: TGCGCCAGCAGTGACAGGAGCTACGAGCAGTACTTC. Translation: CASSDRSYEQYF.

This clone was detected ten times or more. V is TRBV27 and J is TRBJ1-3; tentatively, D is TRBD1 (5 bases). From germline, CDR1 is MNHEY and CDR2 SMNVEV (reference sequence). The CDR3 totals 15 residues. Trimming pared 2 bases from V and 2 bases from J, leaving 10 bases between. CDR3 sequence (DNA): TGTGCCAGCAGTTTAGGAGCAGGGCCTGGAAACACCATATATTTT. This codes for CASSLGAGPGNTIYF.

Many counts were recorded for this clone. The chain combines TRBV4-2 with TRBJ1-4, with TRBD1 matching 9 bases. This CDR3 is built from 16 residues. CDR1 LGHNA and CDR2 YNFKEQ come from the germline V gene. The V gene end was trimmed by 0 bases and the J gene end by 5 bases; junction bases not matched to a gene: 4. Written as DNA, the CDR3 is TGTGCCAGCAGCCAAGATATGGACAGGGGAAATGAAAAACTGTTTTTT. This encodes CASSQDMDRGNEKLFF.

The rearrangement uses TRBV6-1 and TRBJ2-2; D may match TRBD1 or TRBD2 (5 bases each). Trimming cost V 7 bases and J 4 bases, with 16 bases left between them. This CDR3 spans 15 amino acids. CDR1 is MNHNS, CDR2 SASEGT, per germline. The CDR3: CASKTGTESTGELFF. For the CDR3, the DNA is TGTGCCAGCAAAACCGGGACGGAGAGCACCGGGGAGCTGTTTTTT.

Ten or more counts support this clone. Given a much more abundant clone one base away, this may be a read error. This chain links TRBV28 with TRBJ2-3, with D uncertain. V was pared by 8 bases and J by 2 bases, with 11 bases between. Germline CDR1 MDHEN, CDR2 SYDVKM. The CDR3 totals 13 residues. This CDR3 is CASCPQDTDTQYF. In DNA, the CDR3 is TGTGCCAGCTGTCCTCAAGACACAGATACGCAGTATTTT. The whole variable domain, remainder taken from reference TRBV28 and TRBJ2-3, is DVKVTQSSRYLVKRTGEKVFLECVQDMDHENMFWYRQDPGLGLRLIYFSYDVKMKEKGDIPEGYSVSREKKERFSLILESASTNQTSMYLCASCPQDTDTQYFGPGTRLTVL.

J is TRBJ2-3 and V is TRBV11-2, with unresolved D. The V gene lost 4 bases and the J gene lost 10 bases, with 9 bases spanning the gap. This CDR3 comprises 11 residues. Per the germline V gene, CDR1 is SGHAT and CDR2 is FQNNGV. The CDR3 nucleotides are TGTGCCAGCAGCTATGTATATGCGCAGTATTTT. Its translation: CASSYVYAQYF.

The chain recombines TRBV7-2 with TRBJ2-2; D possibly corresponds to TRBD1 (6 bases). Trimming took off 2 bases at V and 6 bases at J, with 13 bases between the two ends. Germline V gene lookup returns CDR1 SGHTA and CDR2 FQGNSA. The CDR3 has 15 residues. The CDR3 reads CASSLQTQGAGELFF. The CDR3 DNA reads as TGTGCCAGCAGCTTACAAACACAGGGTGCCGGGGAGCTGTTTTTT.

This clone came up many times. The chain uses TRBV2 and TRBJ2-7; possible D gene TRBD2, 5 bases. Germline-derived CDR1 and CDR2 are SNHLY and FYNNEI. The CDR3 spans 11 residues. The V gene lost 6 bases and the J gene lost 5 bases, with 8 bases spanning the gap. CDR3 coding DNA: TGTGCCAGCAGCGGGGAACACGAGCAGTACTTC. It specifies CASSGEHEQYF.

This clone was seen repeatedly, ten times or more. The CDR3 here is CASSVASDPSKQFF. In DNA form, the CDR3 reads TGTGCCAGCAGTGTTGCTAGCGACCCTTCGAAGCAGTTCTTC. This chain uses TRBV6-1 with TRBJ2-1; TRBD2 is a possible D gene (6 bases). Trimming pared 4 bases from V and 11 bases from J, leaving 18 bases between. CDR3 length equals 14 residues. Germline assignment: CDR1 MNHNS and CDR2 SASEGT.

This clone was found many times. CDR3 bases: TGTGCCAGCAGTTACTCGCGACTATTCTACGAGCAGTACTTC. It specifies CASSYSRLFYEQYF. The V and J genes are TRBV6-5 and TRBJ2-7; a weak D match, TRBD2 (5 bases). CDR1 MNHEY and CDR2 SVGAGI come from the germline V gene. The V end was cut by 0 bases, the J end by 3 bases, with 9 bases between. CDR3 length equals 14 residues.

This clone was counted many times. This chain joins TRBV9 and TRBJ2-1; 8 bases map to TRBD2. Trimming cost V 4 bases and J 8 bases; bases outside gene matches: 20. Germline CDR1 SGDLS, CDR2 YYNGEE. The CDR3 runs to 18 residues. In nucleotides, the CDR3 is TGTGCCAGCAGCCCCCATGTTCGGACGGTAGCGGGAATGGATGAGCAGTTCTTC. Its protein product is CASSPHVRTVAGMDEQFF.